This TCR beta chain was retrieved from a study of prognosis after radiotherapy for stage I lung cancer. About the study: Patients with stage I non-small cell lung cancer joined the study from 2018 through early 2019. Receipt of concurrent therapy with stereotactic body radiotherapy occurred in no patient. Tumor type comprised squamous cell carcinoma in six to eight patients and adenocarcinoma in fewer than 15.

Among the patients, all were node-negative on CT and PET/CT, and none had received prior chemotherapy or radiotherapy or had other malignancies. This clonotype occurred many times. Germline V gene data show CDR1 as SNHLY and CDR2 as FYNNEI. The CDR3 runs to 16 residues. V lost 4 bases and J lost 2, with 15 bases in between. Two-round multiplex PCR amplified TCR beta CDR3 from genomic DNA. First-round PCR amplification was performed with primers specific to each TRBV and TRBJ gene. One entry per CDR3 protein, called by TCRdb with MiXCR from the multiplex PCR reads. The sample shows some 60,000 distinct CDR3 sequences, more than 25% of them seen only once.

This clonotype was obtained from a donor aged 50 or older with non-small cell lung cancer. Sequences were derived from PBMCs, sampled before or after stereotactic body radiation therapy (not recorded which). This chain connects TRBV2 to TRBJ2-4; D perhaps matches TRBD1 (5 bases). CDR3 nucleotides: TGTGCCAGCAGTGCTTTCCAAGGGGCGACCAAAAACATTCAGTACTTC. Its protein is CASSAFQGATKNIQYF. The full variable domain, in which reference TRBV2 and TRBJ2-4 provide the parts outside the CDR3, is EPEVTQTPSHQVTQMGQEVILRCVPISNHLYFYWYRQILGQKVEFLVSFYNNEISEKSEIFDDQFSVERPDGSNFTLKIRSTKLEDSAMYFCASSAFQGATKNIQYFGAGTRLSVL.